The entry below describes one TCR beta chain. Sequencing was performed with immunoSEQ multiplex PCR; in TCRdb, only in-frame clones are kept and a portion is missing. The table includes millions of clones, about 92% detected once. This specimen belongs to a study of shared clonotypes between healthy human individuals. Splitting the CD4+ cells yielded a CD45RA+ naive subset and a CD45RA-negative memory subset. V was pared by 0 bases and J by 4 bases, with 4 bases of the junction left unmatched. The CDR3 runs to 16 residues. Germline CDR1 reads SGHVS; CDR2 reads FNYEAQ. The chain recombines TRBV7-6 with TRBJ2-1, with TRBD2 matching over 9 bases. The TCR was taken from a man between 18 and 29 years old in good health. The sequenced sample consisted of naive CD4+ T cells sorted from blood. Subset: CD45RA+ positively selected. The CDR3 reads CASSLAAGGVYNEQFF. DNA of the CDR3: TGTGCCAGCAGCTTAGCGGCGGGGGGGGTTTACAATGAGCAGTTCTTC. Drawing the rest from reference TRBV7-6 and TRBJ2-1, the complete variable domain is GAGVSQSPRYKVTKRGQDVALRCDPISGHVSLYWYRQALGQGPEFLTYFNYEAQQDKSGLPNDRFSAERPEGSISTLTIQRTEQRDSAMYRCASSLAAGGVYNEQFFGPGTRLTVL.